Listed below are T cell receptor beta chains from one sample, sequenced in a study of cytomegalovirus exposure and HLA in healthy donors. The protocol was immunoSEQ multiplex PCR, while the TCRdb copy is restricted to in-frame clones and leaves out a portion. This table has around 240,000 clones, 90% appearing once. Sequenced: PBMCs. These receptors were collected from a woman younger than 30 in good health and CMV-seronegative. CDR3s include the opening cysteine and the closing phenylalanine or tryptophan. A D gene is named only where the DNA matches it firmly. The listing skips clone size in some rows; elsewhere it reads once, few, many or a size class.

D: .; V: TRBV4-3; size: .; J: TRBJ1-4; DNA: TGCGCCAGCAGCCAAGATGCCGGGGAAAAACTGTTTTTT; CDR3: CASSQDAGEKLFF
D: TRBD2; V: TRBV28; size: .; J: TRBJ2-5; DNA: TGTGCCAGCCGGGAGGGGGGGGCGGAGGAGACCCAGTACTTC; CDR3: CASREGGAEETQYF
D: TRBD1; V: TRBV28; size: .; J: TRBJ1-4; DNA: TGTGCCAGCAGTCTCTACCAGGGGGATGTAAATGAAAAACTGTTTTTT; CDR3: CASSLYQGDVNEKLFF
D: .; V: TRBV6-1; size: .; J: TRBJ1-1; DNA: TGTGCCAGCAGCCCGGTAAGCCAGGGTAACACTGAAGCTTTCTTT; CDR3: CASSPVSQGNTEAFF
D: TRBD2; V: TRBV5-1; size: .; J: TRBJ2-1; DNA: TGCGCCAGTGGCTCTCGGGGGGACGATGAGCAGTTCTTC; CDR3: CASGSRGDDEQFF
D: TRBD1; V: TRBV6-9; size: .; J: TRBJ1-2; DNA: TGTGCCAGCAGTTTACAGGGGGTTGACTATGGCTACACCTTC; CDR3: CASSLQGVDYGYTF
D: TRBD1; V: TRBV6-6; size: .; J: TRBJ2-7; DNA: TGTGCCAGCAGTCGCCTTAAAGGACAGGGCTCCTACGAGCAGTACTTC; CDR3: CASSRLKGQGSYEQYF
D: TRBD1; V: TRBV5-4; size: .; J: TRBJ2-3; DNA: TGTGCCAGCAGCTTCCTCGGACAGGGCCTAACAGATACGCAGTATTTT; CDR3: CASSFLGQGLTDTQYF
D: .; V: TRBV18; size: .; J: TRBJ2-7; DNA: TGTGCCAGCTCACTACGAGGGTCTAACTACGAGCAGTACTTC; CDR3: CASSLRGSNYEQYF
D: TRBD2; V: TRBV7-9; size: .; J: TRBJ2-7; DNA: TGTGCCAGCAGCACCTTAGCGGGGGCCGTCGAGCAGTACTTC; CDR3: CASSTLAGAVEQYF
D: .; V: TRBV28; size: few; J: TRBJ1-6; DNA: TGTGCCAGGTACGGGTTAAATTCACCCCTCCACTTT; CDR3: CARYGLNSPLHF
D: .; V: TRBV28; size: .; J: TRBJ1-3; DNA: TGTGCCAGCAACGGGGATTCAGGAAACACCATATATTTT; CDR3: CASNGDSGNTIYF
D: .; V: TRBV28; size: .; J: TRBJ1-3; DNA: TGTGCCAGCACCCCCCGGGGATCTGGAAACACCATATATTTT; CDR3: CASTPRGSGNTIYF
D: .; V: TRBV19; size: once; J: TRBJ1-6; DNA: TGTGCCAGTAGGCTCGACTCCTCACGGCTTTATAATTCACCCCTCCACTTT; CDR3: CASRLDSSRLYNSPLHF
D: TRBD2; V: TRBV7-2; size: .; J: TRBJ2-3; DNA: TGTGCCAGCAGCTTATTCAGTAGCGGGGGGCGAGATACGCAGTATTTT; CDR3: CASSLFSSGGRDTQYF
D: .; V: TRBV11-2; size: .; J: TRBJ2-1; DNA: TGTGCCAGCAGCCCCGGGGCCTACAATGAGCAGTTCTTC; CDR3: CASSPGAYNEQFF
D: .; V: TRBV11-2; size: .; J: TRBJ1-2; DNA: TGTGCCAGCAGCTTAGATCTCCGGGACTATGGCTACACCTTC; CDR3: CASSLDLRDYGYTF
D: TRBD1; V: TRBV7-8; size: .; J: TRBJ1-3; DNA: TGTGCCAGCAGCTTGGGGGGACAGTCCGCGTCTCGAAACACCATATATTTT; CDR3: CASSLGGQSASRNTIYF
D: .; V: TRBV28; size: .; J: TRBJ1-2; DNA: TGTGCCAGCAGTTCCCGCTATGGCTACACCTTC; CDR3: CASSSRYGYTF
D: .; V: TRBV2; size: .; J: TRBJ1-3; DNA: TGTGCCAGCAGTGATGGCCGCTCTGGAAACACCATATATTTT; CDR3: CASSDGRSGNTIYF
D: .; V: TRBV9; size: .; J: TRBJ2-6; DNA: TGTGCCAGCAGCGCAACAGGGCCTGGGGCCAACGTCCTGACTTTC; CDR3: CASSATGPGANVLTF
D: TRBD2; V: TRBV27; size: .; J: TRBJ2-3; DNA: TGTGCCAGCAGCCCCCGGCCTAGCGGGGGCACAGATACGCAGTATTTT; CDR3: CASSPRPSGGTDTQYF
D: .; V: TRBV4-1; size: .; J: TRBJ2-5; DNA: TGCGCCAGCAGCCAAGTTAACAGTCGGGAGACCCAGTACTTC; CDR3: CASSQVNSRETQYF
D: .; V: TRBV27; size: .; J: TRBJ2-2; DNA: TGTGCCAGCAGTTTATGGGGCATATCAAACACCGGGGAGCTGTTTTTT; CDR3: CASSLWGISNTGELFF
D: .; V: TRBV10-1; size: few; J: TRBJ1-3; DNA: TGCGCCAGCAGTGAGGACTTTGGAAACACCATATATTTT; CDR3: CASSEDFGNTIYF